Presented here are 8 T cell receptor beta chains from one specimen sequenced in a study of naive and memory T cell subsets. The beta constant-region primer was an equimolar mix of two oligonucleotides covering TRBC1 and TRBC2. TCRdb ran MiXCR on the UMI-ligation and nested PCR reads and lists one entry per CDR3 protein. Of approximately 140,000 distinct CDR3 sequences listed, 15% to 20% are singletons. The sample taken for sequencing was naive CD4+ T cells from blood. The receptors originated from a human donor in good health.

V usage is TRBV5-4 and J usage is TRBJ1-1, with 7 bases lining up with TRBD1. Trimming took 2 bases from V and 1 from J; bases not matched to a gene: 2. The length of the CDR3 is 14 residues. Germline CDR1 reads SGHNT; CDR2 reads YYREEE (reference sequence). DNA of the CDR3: TGTGCCAGCAGCTTACAGGGGCAGAACACTGAAGCTTTCTTT. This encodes CASSLQGQNTEAFF.

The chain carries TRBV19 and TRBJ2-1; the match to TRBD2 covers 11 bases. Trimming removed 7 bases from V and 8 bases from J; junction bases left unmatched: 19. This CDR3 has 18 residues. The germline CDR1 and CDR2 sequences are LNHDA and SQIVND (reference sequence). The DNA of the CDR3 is TGTGCCAGTAAATCGGTGGCGGCGAGAACTAGCGGGAGAGATGAGCAGTTCTTC. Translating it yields CASKSVAARTSGRDEQFF.

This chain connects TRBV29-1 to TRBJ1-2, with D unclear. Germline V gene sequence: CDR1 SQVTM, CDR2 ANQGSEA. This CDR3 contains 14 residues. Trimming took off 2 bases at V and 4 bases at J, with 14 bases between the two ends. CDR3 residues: CSVERAYTSYGYTF. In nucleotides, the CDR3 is TGCAGCGTTGAAAGGGCGTACACAAGCTATGGCTACACCTTC.

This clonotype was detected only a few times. CDR3 sequence reads: CSASAASGANVLTF. Here the CDR3 DNA reads TGCAGTGCTAGTGCTGCTTCAGGGGCCAACGTCCTGACTTTC. The V and J genes are TRBV20-1 and TRBJ2-6; D gene unclear. Trimming took 3 bases from V and 4 from J, leaving 10 bases between them. CDR1 is DFQATT and CDR2 is SNEGSKA in the germline V gene (reference sequence). The CDR3 consists of 14 residues.

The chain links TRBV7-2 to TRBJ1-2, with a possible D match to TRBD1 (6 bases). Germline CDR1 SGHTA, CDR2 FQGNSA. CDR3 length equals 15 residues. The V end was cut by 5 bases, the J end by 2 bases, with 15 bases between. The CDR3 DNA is TGTGCCAGCAGCGTTTACAGGGATCTGAACTATGGCTACACCTTC. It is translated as CASSVYRDLNYGYTF.

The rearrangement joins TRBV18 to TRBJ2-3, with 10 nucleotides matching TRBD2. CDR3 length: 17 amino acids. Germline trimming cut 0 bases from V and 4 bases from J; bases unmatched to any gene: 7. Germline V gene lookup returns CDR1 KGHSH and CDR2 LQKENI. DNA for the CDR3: TGTGCCAGCTCACCACCGAAGGCTAGCGGGAGATCAGATACGCAGTATTTT. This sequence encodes CASSPPKASGRSDTQYF.

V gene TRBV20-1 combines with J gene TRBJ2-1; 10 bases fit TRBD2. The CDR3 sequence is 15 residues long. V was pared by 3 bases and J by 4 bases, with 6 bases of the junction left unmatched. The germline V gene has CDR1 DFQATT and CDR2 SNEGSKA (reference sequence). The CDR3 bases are TGCAGTGCTAGGGAGCGGGAGGGCTGGTACAATGAGCAGTTCTTC. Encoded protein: CSAREREGWYNEQFF.

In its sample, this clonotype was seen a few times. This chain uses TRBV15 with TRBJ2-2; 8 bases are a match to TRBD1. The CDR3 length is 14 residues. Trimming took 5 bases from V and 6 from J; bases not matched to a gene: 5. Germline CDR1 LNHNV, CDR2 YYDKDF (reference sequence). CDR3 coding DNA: TGTGCCACCAGCGTCCAGGGGGCGGCCGGGGAGCTGTTTTTT. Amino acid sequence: CATSVQGAAGELFF.